This T cell receptor (beta chain) appears in the sequencing data of a study of monozygotic twins with inflammatory bowel disease. Germline values: CDR1 SGHAT, CDR2 FQDESV (reference sequence). This CDR3 contains 16 residues. With the 5' RACE reads reprocessed, TCRdb shows one record per CDR3 protein and no DNA. Its clone listing holds 80,000 or so distinct CDR3 sequences. The chain carries TRBV11-1 and TRBJ2-1; TCRdb indicates TRBD1, and absent DNA this call remains unverified. This receptor was taken from a human donor with ulcerative colitis or Crohn's disease, or a healthy co-twin of an affected twin (not recorded which). Sequencing was carried out using blood. CDR3 residues: CASSPPRDISYNEQFF.